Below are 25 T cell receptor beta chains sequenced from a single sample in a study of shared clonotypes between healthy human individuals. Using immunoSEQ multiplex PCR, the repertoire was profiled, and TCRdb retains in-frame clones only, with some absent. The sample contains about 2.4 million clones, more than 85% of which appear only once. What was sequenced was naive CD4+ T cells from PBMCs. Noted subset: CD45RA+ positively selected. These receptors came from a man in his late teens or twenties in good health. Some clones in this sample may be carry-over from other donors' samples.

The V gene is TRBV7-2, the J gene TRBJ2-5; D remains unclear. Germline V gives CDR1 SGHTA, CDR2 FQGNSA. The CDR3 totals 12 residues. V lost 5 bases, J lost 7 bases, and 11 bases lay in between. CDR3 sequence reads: CASSPMYGTQYF. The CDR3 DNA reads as TGTGCCAGCAGCCCTATGTATGGGACCCAGTACTTC.

CDR3 sequence (DNA): TGTGCCAGCAGCGCCGTGACAGGGTCTTATGGCTACACCTTC. Translation: CASSAVTGSYGYTF. J is TRBJ1-2 and V is TRBV9; 7 bases agree with TRBD1. The CDR3 loop spans 14 amino acids. In germline, CDR1 is SGDLS, CDR2 YYNGEE. The trim removed 3 bases at V and 5 bases at J, leaving 7 bases unmatched.

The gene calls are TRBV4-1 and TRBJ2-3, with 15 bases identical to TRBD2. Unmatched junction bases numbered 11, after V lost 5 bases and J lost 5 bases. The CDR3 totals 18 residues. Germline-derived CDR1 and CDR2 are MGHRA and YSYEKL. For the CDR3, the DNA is TGCGCCAGCAGCGTCCGGACTAGCGGGAGGGCCAGGGGAGATACGCAGTATTTT. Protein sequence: CASSVRTSGRARGDTQYF.

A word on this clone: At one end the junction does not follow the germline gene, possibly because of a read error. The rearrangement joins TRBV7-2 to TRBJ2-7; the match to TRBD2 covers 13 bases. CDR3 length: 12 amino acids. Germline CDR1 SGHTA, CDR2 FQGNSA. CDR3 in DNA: TGTGCCAGCAGCCCGGGACTAGCGGGGCACTTTTTC. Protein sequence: CASSPGLAGHFF.

The CDR3 sequence: CASRISGLANEKLFF. CDR3 sequence (DNA): TGTGCCAGCAGAATTTCAGGGTTGGCAAATGAAAAACTGTTTTTT. The chain joins TRBV6-5 to TRBJ1-4; possible D gene TRBD1, 5 bases. The CDR3 is made up of 15 amino acids. Germline V gene data show CDR1 as MNHEY and CDR2 as SVGAGI. V was trimmed by 6 bases and J by 5 bases, leaving 16 bases between them.

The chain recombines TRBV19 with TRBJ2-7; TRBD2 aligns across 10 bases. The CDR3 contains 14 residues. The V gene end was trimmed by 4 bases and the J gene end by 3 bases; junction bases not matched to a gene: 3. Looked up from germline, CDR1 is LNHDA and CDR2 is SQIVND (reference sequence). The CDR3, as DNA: TGTGCCAGTAGTAGTAGCGGGAGGTACTACGAGCAGTACTTC. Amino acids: CASSSSGRYYEQYF.

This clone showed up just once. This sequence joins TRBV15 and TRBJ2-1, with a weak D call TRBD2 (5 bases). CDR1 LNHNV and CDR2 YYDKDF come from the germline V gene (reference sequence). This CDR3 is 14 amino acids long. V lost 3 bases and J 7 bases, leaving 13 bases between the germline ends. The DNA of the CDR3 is TGTGCCACCAGCAGGCCGGGCCAGCGGAATGAGCAGTTCTTC. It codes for CATSRPGQRNEQFF.

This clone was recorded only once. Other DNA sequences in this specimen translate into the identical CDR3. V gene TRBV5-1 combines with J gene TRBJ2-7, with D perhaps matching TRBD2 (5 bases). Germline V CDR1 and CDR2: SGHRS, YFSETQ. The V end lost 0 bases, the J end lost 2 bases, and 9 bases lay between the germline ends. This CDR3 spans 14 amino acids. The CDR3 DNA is TGCGCCAGCAGCTTGGGGACTGTAACCTACGAGCAGTACTTC. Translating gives CASSLGTVTYEQYF.

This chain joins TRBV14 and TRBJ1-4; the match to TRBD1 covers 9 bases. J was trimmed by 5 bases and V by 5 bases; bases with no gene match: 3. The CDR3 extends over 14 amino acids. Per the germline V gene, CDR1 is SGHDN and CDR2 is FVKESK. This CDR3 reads CASSDTGGNEKLFF. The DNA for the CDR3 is TGTGCCAGCAGCGATACAGGGGGCAATGAAAAACTGTTTTTT.

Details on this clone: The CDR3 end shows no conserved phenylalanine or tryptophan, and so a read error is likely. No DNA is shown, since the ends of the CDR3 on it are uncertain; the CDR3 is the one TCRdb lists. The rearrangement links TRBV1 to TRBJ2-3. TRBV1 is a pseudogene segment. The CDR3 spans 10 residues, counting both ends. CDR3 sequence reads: CINLGTCHSS.

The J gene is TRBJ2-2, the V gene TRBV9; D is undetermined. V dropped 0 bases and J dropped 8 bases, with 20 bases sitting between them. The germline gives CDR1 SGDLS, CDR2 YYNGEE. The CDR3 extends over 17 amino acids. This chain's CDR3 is CASSVGLQSAPGGELFF. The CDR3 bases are TGTGCCAGCAGCGTAGGACTGCAAAGTGCCCCCGGTGGGGAGCTGTTTTTT.

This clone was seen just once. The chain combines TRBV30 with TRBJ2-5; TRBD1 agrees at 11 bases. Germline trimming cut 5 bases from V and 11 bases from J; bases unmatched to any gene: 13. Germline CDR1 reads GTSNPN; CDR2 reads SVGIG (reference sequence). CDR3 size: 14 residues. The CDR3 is CAWEAGQGASEQYF. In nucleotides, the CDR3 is TGTGCCTGGGAAGCTGGACAGGGGGCGTCAGAGCAGTACTTC.

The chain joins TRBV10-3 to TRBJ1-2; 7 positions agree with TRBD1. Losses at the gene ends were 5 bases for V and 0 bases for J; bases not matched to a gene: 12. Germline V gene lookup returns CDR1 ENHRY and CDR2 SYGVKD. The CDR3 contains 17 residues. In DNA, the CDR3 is TGTGCCATCAGTAGACAGGGTCTCGTGGAAGCTAACTATGGCTACACCTTC. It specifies CAISRQGLVEANYGYTF.

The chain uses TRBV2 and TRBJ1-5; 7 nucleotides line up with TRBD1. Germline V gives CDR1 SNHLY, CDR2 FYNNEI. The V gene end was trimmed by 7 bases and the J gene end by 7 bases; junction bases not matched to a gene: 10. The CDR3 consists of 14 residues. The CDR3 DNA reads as TGTGCCAGCACGACAGGGTCCCTAGGACAGCCCCAGCATTTT. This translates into CASTTGSLGQPQHF.

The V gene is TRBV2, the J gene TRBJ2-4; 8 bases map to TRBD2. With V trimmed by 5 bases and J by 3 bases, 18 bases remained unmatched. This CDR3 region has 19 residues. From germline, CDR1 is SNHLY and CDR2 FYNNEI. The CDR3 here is CASSPQTSGTLRGKNIQYF. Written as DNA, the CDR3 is TGTGCCAGCAGTCCCCAAACTAGCGGAACTCTAAGGGGCAAAAACATTCAGTACTTC.

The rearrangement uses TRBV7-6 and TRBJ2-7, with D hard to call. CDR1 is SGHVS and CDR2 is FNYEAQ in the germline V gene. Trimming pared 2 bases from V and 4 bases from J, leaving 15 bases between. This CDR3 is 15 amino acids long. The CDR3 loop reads CASSLFPLTVYEQYF. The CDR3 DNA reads TGTGCCAGCAGCTTATTCCCCTTAACCGTATACGAGCAGTACTTC.

The CDR3 DNA sequence: TGTGCCAGCAGCCCCCATGATTCAAGGGTTACGCAGTATTTT. This encodes CASSPHDSRVTQYF. This chain joins TRBV7-9 and TRBJ2-3; D uncertain. CDR1 and CDR2 from the germline V gene are SEHNR and FQNEAQ (reference sequence). This CDR3 comprises 14 residues. Trimming stripped 5 bases from V and 8 bases from J, with 17 bases between.

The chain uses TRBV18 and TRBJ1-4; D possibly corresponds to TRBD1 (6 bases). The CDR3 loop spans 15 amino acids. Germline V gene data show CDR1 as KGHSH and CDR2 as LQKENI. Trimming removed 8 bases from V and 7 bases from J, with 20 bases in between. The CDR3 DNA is TGTGCCAGCAACGTGCGGTTCGGAGGGGGTGAAAAACTGTTTTTT. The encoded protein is CASNVRFGGGEKLFF.

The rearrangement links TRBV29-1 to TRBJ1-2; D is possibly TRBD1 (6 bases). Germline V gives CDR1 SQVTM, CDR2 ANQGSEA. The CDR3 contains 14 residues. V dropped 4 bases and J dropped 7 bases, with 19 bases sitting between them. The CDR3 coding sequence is TGCAGCGTTGCTCGGACAGCCTTTATGGGTGGCTACACCTTC. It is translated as CSVARTAFMGGYTF.

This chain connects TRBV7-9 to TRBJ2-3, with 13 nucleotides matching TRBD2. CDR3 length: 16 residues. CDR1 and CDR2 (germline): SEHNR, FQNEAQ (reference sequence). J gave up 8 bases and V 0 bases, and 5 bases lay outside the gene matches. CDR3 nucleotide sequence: TGTGCCAGCAGCTTAGCACTAGCGGGAGGGCCGGGTACGCAGTATTTT. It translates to CASSLALAGGPGTQYF.

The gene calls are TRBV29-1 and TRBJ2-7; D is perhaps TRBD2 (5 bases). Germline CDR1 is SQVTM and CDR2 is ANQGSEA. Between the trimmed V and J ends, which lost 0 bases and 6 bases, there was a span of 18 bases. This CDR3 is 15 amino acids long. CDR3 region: CSVEDQVAGRGEQYF. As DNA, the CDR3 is TGCAGCGTTGAAGATCAAGTGGCTGGGAGAGGCGAGCAGTACTTC.

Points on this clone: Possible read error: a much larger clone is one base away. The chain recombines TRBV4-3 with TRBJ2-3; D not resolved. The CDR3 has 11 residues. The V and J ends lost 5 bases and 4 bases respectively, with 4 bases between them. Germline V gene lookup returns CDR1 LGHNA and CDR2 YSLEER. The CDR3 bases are TGCGCCAGCAGCTTGGCAGATACGCAGTATTTT. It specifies CASSLADTQYF.

The CDR3: CASSLYPGVEAFF. The CDR3, as DNA: TGCGCCAGCAGCTTGTATCCAGGGGTGGAAGCTTTCTTT. The J gene is TRBJ1-1, the V gene TRBV5-1; tentative D call: TRBD1 (6 bases). Germline loops: CDR1 SGHRS, CDR2 YFSETQ. V dropped 1 base and J dropped 8 bases, with 12 bases sitting between them. CDR3 size: 13 residues.

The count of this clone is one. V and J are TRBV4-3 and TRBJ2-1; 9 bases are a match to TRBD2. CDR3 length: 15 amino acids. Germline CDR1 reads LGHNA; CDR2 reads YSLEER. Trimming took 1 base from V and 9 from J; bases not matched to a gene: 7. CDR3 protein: CASSQGAGGPGEQFF. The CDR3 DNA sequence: TGCGCCAGCAGCCAAGGGGCGGGAGGGCCAGGTGAGCAGTTCTTC.

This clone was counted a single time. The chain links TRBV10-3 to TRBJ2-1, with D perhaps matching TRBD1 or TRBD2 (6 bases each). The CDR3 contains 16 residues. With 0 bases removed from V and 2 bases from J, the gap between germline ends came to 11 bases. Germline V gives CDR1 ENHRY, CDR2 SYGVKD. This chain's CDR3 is CAISESRGDPYNEQFF. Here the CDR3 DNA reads TGTGCCATCAGTGAGTCGAGGGGGGATCCCTACAATGAGCAGTTCTTC.